This TCR beta chain was identified in a study of early T cells in non-severe SARS-CoV-2 infection. Across the whole study: The study sequenced bulk RNA from unsorted whole blood, with chains unpaired.

Individual cDNA molecules carried attached unique molecular identifiers. TCRdb itself ran the 5' RACE reads through MiXCR, one entry per CDR3 protein. The table shows 30,000 to 40,000 distinct CDR3 sequences, with roughly 7.1% occurring only once. In this sample, this clonotype turned up a few times. This CDR3 region has 14 residues. Germline V lookup: CDR1 LNHDA, CDR2 SQIVND (reference sequence). Trimming shortened V by 9 bases and J by 1 base, and 16 bases separated the two germline ends. V is TRBV19 and J is TRBJ2-7; D may be TRBD1 (5 bases). The sequence derives from an adult who was a healthcare worker with PCR-confirmed SARS-CoV-2 infection or an uninfected control (not recorded which). The source material was whole blood, sampled at baseline. The CDR3 loop reads CASAPGQGSYEQYF. In DNA form, the CDR3 reads TGTGCCAGCGCTCCCGGGCAGGGATCCTACGAGCAGTACTTC.